This note documents a single TCR beta chain sequence. This entry comes from a study of T cell changes during pregnancy in multiple sclerosis. The data were produced by immunoSEQ multiplex PCR, yet TCRdb's version contains in-frame clones alone and is incomplete. This sample yields tens of thousands of clones, of which around 93% are seen a single time; more than 1.1% belongs to the top ten. V lost 5 bases and J lost 1; bases outside the gene matches: 3. This CDR3 region has 15 residues. The germline gives CDR1 MNHNS, CDR2 SASEGT. This specimen was peripheral blood, taken in the third trimester of pregnancy. The chain links TRBV6-1 to TRBJ2-1; 9 bases map to TRBD2. The origin of this receptor is a female donor in good health, enrolled as a control in a pregnancy study. The CDR3 protein is CASSSSGGSYNEQFF. The CDR3 DNA reads as TGTGCCAGCAGTTCGAGCGGGGGGTCCTACAATGAGCAGTTCTTC.